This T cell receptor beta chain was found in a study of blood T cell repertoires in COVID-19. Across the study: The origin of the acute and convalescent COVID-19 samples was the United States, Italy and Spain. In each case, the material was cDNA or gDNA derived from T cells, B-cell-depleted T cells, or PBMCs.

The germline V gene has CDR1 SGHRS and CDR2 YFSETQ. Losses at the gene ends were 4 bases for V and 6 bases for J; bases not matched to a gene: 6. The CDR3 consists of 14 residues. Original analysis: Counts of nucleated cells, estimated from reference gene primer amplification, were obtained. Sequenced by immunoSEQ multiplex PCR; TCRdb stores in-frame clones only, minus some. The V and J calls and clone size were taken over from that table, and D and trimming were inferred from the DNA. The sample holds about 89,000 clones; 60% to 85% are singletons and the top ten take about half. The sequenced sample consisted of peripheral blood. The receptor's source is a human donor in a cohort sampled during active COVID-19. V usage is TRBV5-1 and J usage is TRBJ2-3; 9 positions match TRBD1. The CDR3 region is CASSAGQGKDTQYF. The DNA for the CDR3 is TGCGCCAGCAGCGCAGGACAGGGGAAGGATACGCAGTATTTT.